A single sample gave rise to the 29 T cell receptor beta chains below, sequenced in a study of response to subunit inactivated influenza vaccine listed by TCRdb under 2018. Library construction relied on RT-PCR. TCRdb records Illumina HiSeq 2500 as the sequencer. The public reads were quality trimmed at Q25 with fastp and then assembled into clones with MiXCR by TCRdb, keeping productive beta chains. Records with the same CDR3 protein are collapsed into one entry carrying the most frequent genes and DNA. Present in this sample are 650,000 to 800,000 distinct CDR3 sequences, more than 11% of which were seen just once. Together, the top ten hold 5.5% to 8% of the sample. The sample here was PBMCs from blood, taken around 15 days before vaccination. The receptors come from a man in his forties or fifties who received an inactivated influenza vaccine. Donor details come from another sample of the same person, matched by shared clones.

The V gene is TRBV6-1, the J gene TRBJ2-7, with unresolved D. The V gene's germline CDR1 is MNHNS and CDR2 SASEGT. The CDR3 totals 15 residues. V lost 4 bases, J lost 3 bases, and 16 bases lay in between. As DNA, the CDR3 is TGTGCCAGCAGTGCCCGACCGTGGGCCGGCTACGAGCAGTACTTC. Residues: CASSARPWAGYEQYF.

V and J are TRBV12-3 or TRBV12-4 and TRBJ1-2; TRBD1 matches 9 bases. The CDR3 spans 15 residues. V dropped 5 bases and J dropped 2; count of bases not matched to a gene: 6. CDR3 sequence reads: CASSRQGVSNYGYTF. The DNA of the CDR3 is TGTGCCAGCAGTAGACAGGGGGTATCGAACTATGGCTACACCTTC.

V is TRBV5-1 and J is TRBJ2-5, with 12 positions matching TRBD2. The CDR3 covers 16 residues. Unmatched junction bases numbered 4, after V lost 4 bases and J lost 0 bases. CDR1 and CDR2 (germline): SGHRS, YFSETQ. The CDR3 is CASSRTSGVYQETQYF. The CDR3, as DNA: TGCGCCAGCAGCAGGACTAGCGGGGTGTACCAAGAGACCCAGTACTTC.

This rearrangement joins TRBV5-1 to TRBJ2-1; D is perhaps TRBD1 (6 bases). The length of the CDR3 is 13 residues. Trimming shortened V by 2 bases and J by 9 bases, and 12 bases separated the two germline ends. CDR1 and CDR2 (germline): SGHRS, YFSETQ. DNA of the CDR3: TGCGCCAGCAGCTTCCAACAGGGTGGTGAGCAGTTCTTC. Translating gives CASSFQQGGEQFF.

This clonotype was picked up many times. The genes are TRBV12-3 or TRBV12-4 and TRBJ2-3; 10 bases fit TRBD2. There are 16 residues in the CDR3. Trimming took 3 bases from V and 6 from J; bases not matched to a gene: 9. The DNA of the CDR3 is TGTGCCAGCAGTTTCATGGCTAGCGGGAGATCTGATACGCAGTATTTT. Amino acid sequence: CASSFMASGRSDTQYF.

The chain has TRBV20-1 and TRBJ2-5; TRBD2 matches 9 bases. The trim removed 8 bases at V and 4 bases at J, leaving 20 bases unmatched. The CDR3 is 17 residues long. CDR1 and CDR2 from the germline V gene are DFQATT and SNEGSKA (reference sequence). The CDR3 sequence is CSCTRVAGAPPPETQYF. The CDR3 region has the DNA TGCAGTTGCACCCGGGTAGCGGGAGCGCCCCCCCCAGAGACCCAGTACTTC.

This chain uses TRBV5-1 with TRBJ2-2; 8 positions match TRBD2. The CDR3 is 16 residues long. V was clipped by 4 bases and J by 5 bases; unmatched bases: 10. The germline V gene encodes CDR1 SGHRS and CDR2 YFSETQ. CDR3 in DNA: TGCGCCAGCAGCCTCGGGGGGGCCGTCAAGACCGGGGAGCTGTTTTTT. This gives the protein CASSLGGAVKTGELFF.

This chain's CDR3 is CSVEDRWGSGSGYEQFF. CDR3 coding DNA: TGCAGCGTTGAAGATCGATGGGGTTCGGGATCCGGGTATGAGCAGTTCTTC. The chain has TRBV29-1 and TRBJ2-1; the D gene is possibly TRBD2 (5 bases). Germline CDR1 reads SQVTM; CDR2 reads ANQGSEA. The CDR3 spans 17 residues. Trimming cost V 0 bases and J 8 bases, with 23 bases left between them.

This clonotype was picked up a small number of times. V gene TRBV20-1 combines with J gene TRBJ2-3, with TRBD1 identical over 8 bases. J was trimmed by 0 bases and V by 1 base; bases with no gene match: 15. The CDR3 runs 19 residues. Germline values: CDR1 DFQATT, CDR2 SNEGSKA (reference sequence). In nucleotides, the CDR3 is TGCAGTGCTAGAGTTCAGGGGGCACCCATCTCTCTTAGCACAGATACGCAGTATTTT. Protein product: CSARVQGAPISLSTDTQYF.

The CDR3 bases are TGTGCCAGCAGCATAGAGAACAGGGGGCTGGCTTTCTTT. Its protein product is CASSIENRGLAFF. The rearrangement uses TRBV9 and TRBJ1-1, with 9 bases lining up with TRBD1. The V and J ends lost 4 bases and 11 bases, in that order; junction bases with no gene match: 9. CDR3 length: 13 residues. Looked up from germline, CDR1 is SGDLS and CDR2 is YYNGEE.

This clonotype was detected only a few times. The chain has TRBV12-3 or TRBV12-4 and TRBJ1-2; tentative D call: TRBD1 (5 bases). CDR3 length equals 13 residues. V was trimmed by 3 bases and J by 10 bases, leaving 15 bases between them. The CDR3 loop reads CASSLGQGVFYTF. The CDR3 DNA reads TGTGCCAGCAGTTTGGGGCAGGGAGTTTTCTACACCTTC.

In its sample, this clonotype was seen many times. The J gene is TRBJ2-1, the V gene TRBV29-1; possibly TRBD2 for D (6 bases). Per germline, CDR1 SQVTM and CDR2 ANQGSEA. This CDR3 region has 13 residues. Between the trimmed V and J ends, which lost 7 bases and 0 bases, there was a span of 10 bases. The CDR3 coding sequence is TGCAGCGCGGGAGCTAGCTCCTACAATGAGCAGTTCTTC. Protein sequence: CSAGASSYNEQFF.

This clonotype was picked up a small number of times. V usage is TRBV7-8 and J usage is TRBJ2-7; TRBD2 aligns across 11 bases. The CDR3 is 15 amino acids. Germline CDR1 is SGHVS and CDR2 is FQNEAQ. The V gene end was trimmed by 8 bases and the J gene end by 4 bases; junction bases not matched to a gene: 10. This CDR3 is CASSEKLAGGYEQYF. As DNA, the CDR3 is TGTGCCAGCTCGGAGAAGCTAGCGGGGGGATACGAGCAGTACTTC.

This chain links TRBV7-2 with TRBJ2-5, with D possibly being TRBD2 (6 bases). The germline CDR1 and CDR2 sequences are SGHTA and FQGNSA. V was trimmed by 3 bases and J by 5 bases, leaving 16 bases between them. The CDR3 covers 15 residues. Written as DNA, the CDR3 is TGTGCCAGCAGCTTTCAAGGAGGGCCGGAGGAGACCCAGTACTTC. Amino acid sequence: CASSFQGGPEETQYF.

The CDR3: CSAPTDAGGRYF. Written as DNA, the CDR3 is TGCAGTGCTCCAACGGACGCGGGAGGCAGGTATTTT. The chain has TRBV20-1 and TRBJ2-3; TRBD2 matches 8 bases. The CDR3 is made up of 12 amino acids. CDR1 and CDR2 from the germline V gene are DFQATT and SNEGSKA (reference sequence). The trim removed 5 bases at V and 14 bases at J, leaving 12 bases unmatched.

This chain links TRBV19 with TRBJ2-5; D unresolved. The CDR3 consists of 13 residues. V lost 5 bases and J lost 6, with 13 bases in between. Germline V gene data show CDR1 as LNHDA and CDR2 as SQIVND (reference sequence). Here the CDR3 DNA reads TGTGCCAGTAGTTGGGTGGGTGCGAAGACCCAGTACTTC. Amino acid sequence: CASSWVGAKTQYF.

This clonotype was counted a few times. The chain is built from TRBV4-2 and TRBJ2-1, with 8 bases identical to TRBD2. Germline V gene data show CDR1 as LGHNA and CDR2 as YNFKEQ. With 4 bases clipped from V and 5 bases from J, the junction kept 16 bases outside the gene matches. There are 18 residues in the CDR3. The CDR3 region is CASSPQVGRAVTDNEQFF. The DNA for the CDR3 is TGTGCCAGCAGCCCCCAGGTCGGGAGGGCGGTAACCGACAATGAGCAGTTCTTC.

The J gene is TRBJ2-3, the V gene TRBV7-9; 10 bases map to TRBD1. The J segment lost 3 bases and the V segment lost 7 bases, leaving 13 bases of the junction unmatched. The CDR3 contains 17 residues. The V gene's germline CDR1 is SEHNR and CDR2 FQNEAQ (reference sequence). CDR3 sequence reads: CASNRNPTGGRTDTQYF. CDR3 coding DNA: TGTGCCAGCAACCGTAATCCGACAGGGGGCAGGACAGATACGCAGTATTTT.

The V call is TRBV12-3 or TRBV12-4, the J call TRBJ2-1; D perhaps matches TRBD2 (7 bases). Trimming removed 6 bases at V and 6 bases at J, with 21 bases between. The CDR3 loop spans 16 amino acids. The CDR3 region has the DNA TGTGCCAGCAGCCCTGGGGGCGGGAGATCGGGCAATGAGCAGTTCTTC. It specifies CASSPGGGRSGNEQFF.

The rearrangement joins TRBV10-2 to TRBJ1-5; maybe TRBD1 (5 bases). Looked up from germline, CDR1 is WSHSY and CDR2 is SAAADI. This CDR3 has 14 amino acids. Trimming pared 1 base from V and 4 bases from J, leaving 8 bases between. The CDR3 sequence is CASSEWGLNQPQHF. In DNA form, the CDR3 reads TGCGCCAGCAGTGAGTGGGGCCTTAATCAGCCCCAGCATTTT.

This clonotype appeared a few times. V usage is TRBV28 and J usage is TRBJ2-1; 7 bases align to TRBD2. The germline gives CDR1 MDHEN, CDR2 SYDVKM. The CDR3 covers 13 residues. The V segment lost 5 bases and the J segment 5 bases; nucleotides outside the gene matches: 3. The CDR3 DNA reads TGTGCCAGCAGTCCGCTAGCGGACAATGAGCAGTTCTTC. Translated, it gives CASSPLADNEQFF.

The V call is TRBV7-3, the J call TRBJ2-5; the D is unclear. CDR3 length: 13 residues. Germline loops: CDR1 SGHTA, CDR2 FQGTGA. V lost 1 base and J lost 5, with 8 bases in between. CDR3: CASSLNGLETQYF. The CDR3 region has the DNA TGTGCCAGCAGCTTAAACGGATTGGAGACCCAGTACTTC.

This rearrangement joins TRBV15 to TRBJ2-2; D may be TRBD2 (6 bases). V was trimmed by 0 bases and J by 5 bases, leaving 19 bases between them. Germline V lookup: CDR1 LNHNV, CDR2 YYDKDF (reference sequence). The CDR3 has 18 amino acids. The CDR3, as DNA: TGTGCCACCAGCAGAGATCGGCGGGGAAGCGGTCGAACCGGGGAGCTGTTTTTT. Translating gives CATSRDRRGSGRTGELFF. Filled out from reference TRBV15 and TRBJ2-2, the complete variable domain reads DAMVIQNPRYQVTQFGKPVTLSCSQTLNHNVMYWYQQKSSQAPKLLFHYYDKDFNNEADTPDNFQSRRPNTSFCFLDIRSPGLGDTAMYLCATSRDRRGSGRTGELFFGEGSRLTVL.

This clonotype was seen repeatedly, ten times or more. The chain employs TRBV5-1 and TRBJ1-2; 9 bases are a match to TRBD1. Germline CDR1 and CDR2: SGHRS and YFSETQ. The J segment lost 4 bases and the V segment lost 3 bases, leaving 7 bases of the junction unmatched. The CDR3 totals 15 residues. The CDR3 DNA reads as TGCGCCAGCAGCTCAAGTACAGGGGGCGGCTATGGCTACACCTTC. Amino acid sequence: CASSSSTGGGYGYTF.

The chain links TRBV6-1 to TRBJ1-1; D call uncertain. CDR1 and CDR2 (germline): MNHNS, SASEGT. V was pared by 7 bases and J by 4 bases, with 16 bases between. The length of the CDR3 is 14 residues. The CDR3 DNA is TGTGCCAGCACCTACCTGGGCACCCGCACTGAAGCTTTCTTT. It translates to CASTYLGTRTEAFF.

Only a few counts were recorded for this clonotype. Written as DNA, the CDR3 is TGTGCCAGCAGCTCCCAAACGACCGCCTATGGCTACACCTTC. Its protein is CASSSQTTAYGYTF. The chain recombines TRBV7-2 with TRBJ1-2; D is ambiguous. V dropped 4 bases and J dropped 4 bases, with 13 bases sitting between them. CDR1 is SGHTA, CDR2 FQGNSA, per germline. This CDR3 contains 14 residues.

A few counts support this clonotype. V usage is TRBV7-2 and J usage is TRBJ2-2; unclear D gene. From germline, CDR1 is SGHTA and CDR2 FQGNSA. V was trimmed by 4 bases and J by 4 bases, leaving 13 bases between them. The CDR3 contains 15 residues. The CDR3 coding sequence is TGTGCCAGCAGCTCTGGGCCAGCTAGCACCGGGGAGCTGTTTTTT. It codes for CASSSGPASTGELFF.

This chain uses TRBV6-2 or TRBV6-3 with TRBJ2-3, with a weak D call TRBD1 (5 bases). The CDR3 extends over 14 amino acids. The V end lost 2 bases, the J end lost 5 bases, and 11 bases lay between the germline ends. In germline, CDR1 is MNHEY, CDR2 SVGEGT. The CDR3 protein is CASSYGQGGDTQYF. CDR3 bases: TGTGCCAGCAGTTACGGCCAGGGTGGAGATACGCAGTATTTT.

This clonotype has more than one count but fewer than ten. The junction departs from the called germline gene at one end, perhaps through a read error. This rearrangement joins TRBV12-3 or TRBV12-4 to TRBJ2-2; TRBD2 agrees at 7 bases. This CDR3 is built from 11 residues. The CDR3 nucleotides are TGTGCCAGCAGTTTGGGAGGGGAGCTGTTGTTT. It yields the protein CASSLGGELLF.